The following is a T cell receptor beta chain sequence with its context. As yet, its antigen is unknown. Measured with immunoSEQ multiplex PCR; TCRdb has only the in-frame clones, and not every one. The profile shows around 500,000 clones, roughly 83% of them singletons. Trimming took 4 bases from V and 9 from J, leaving 13 bases between them. CDR1 and CDR2 (germline): MRHNA, SNTAGT. The CDR3 has 13 residues. The data derive from a study of shared clonotypes between healthy human individuals. Study observations and caveats: Among donors, clonotype sharing was expected to be affected by sequencing depth.

The chain employs TRBV6-4 and TRBJ2-1; TRBD2 is a possible D gene (5 bases). The specimen sequenced was PBMCs. This TCR was sampled from a woman in her 40s in good health. Some clones in this sample may be carry-over from other donors' samples. The chain's CDR3 is CASSARQAGEQFF. CDR3 DNA: TGTGCCAGCAGTGCGCGGCAGGCGGGTGAGCAGTTCTTC.